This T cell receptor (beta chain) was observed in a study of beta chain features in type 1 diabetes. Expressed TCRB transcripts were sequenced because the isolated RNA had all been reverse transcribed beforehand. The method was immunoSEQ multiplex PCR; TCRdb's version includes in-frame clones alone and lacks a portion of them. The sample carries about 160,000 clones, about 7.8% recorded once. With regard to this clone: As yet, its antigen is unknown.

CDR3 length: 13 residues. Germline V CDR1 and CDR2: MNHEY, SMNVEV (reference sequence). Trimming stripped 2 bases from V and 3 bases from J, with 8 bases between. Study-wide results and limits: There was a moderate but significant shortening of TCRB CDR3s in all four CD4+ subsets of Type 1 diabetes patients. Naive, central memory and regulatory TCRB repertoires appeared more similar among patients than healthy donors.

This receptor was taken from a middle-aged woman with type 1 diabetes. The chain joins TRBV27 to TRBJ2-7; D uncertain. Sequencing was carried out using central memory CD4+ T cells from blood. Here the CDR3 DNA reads TGTGCCAGCAGTTTAGGCCAGTTCTACGAGCAGTACTTC. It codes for CASSLGQFYEQYF.